These T cell receptor beta chains were read from a single sample in a study of siplizumab effects on memory and regulatory T cells. The protocol was immunoSEQ multiplex PCR, while the TCRdb copy is restricted to in-frame clones and leaves out a portion. The sample comprises about 110,000 clones, 92% of which are singletons, and approximately 1.2% rests with the top ten. Sequencing used CD4+ T cells sorted from blood. The receptor set was obtained from a human donor in good health. The CDR3 runs from the conserved cysteine through the conserved F or W. D genes are given only for firm matches. Size values are once, few and many counts, or a class for expanded clones, and some rows have none.

size,D,J,V,DNA,CDR3
NA,NA,TRBJ2-5,TRBV6-6,TGTGCCAGCAGCCACACAGGGTACCAAGAGACCCAGTACTTC,CASSHTGYQETQYF
NA,TRBD2,TRBJ2-3,TRBV5-1,TGCGCCAGCAGCTTCCTACCCGGGGGGGACACAGATACGCAGTATTTT,CASSFLPGGDTDTQYF
NA,TRBD1,TRBJ1-6,TRBV27,TGTGCCAGCAGTTTCGGGGCAGGGGGCACTCATTCACCCCTCCACTTT,CASSFGAGGTHSPLHF
NA,NA,TRBJ1-1,TRBV7-8,TGTGCCAGCAGCTTACCCCGAGAAACGGGGAACACTGAAGCTTTCTTT,CASSLPRETGNTEAFF
NA,TRBD1,TRBJ2-4,TRBV4-1,TGCGCCAGCAGCCAAGCTTCCGGGACAGGGGTGACCAAAAACATTCAGTACTTC,CASSQASGTGVTKNIQYF
NA,TRBD2,TRBJ2-1,TRBV7-9,TGTGCCAGCAGCTTAGATAGCGGGAGGGGGTACAATGAGCAGTTCTTC,CASSLDSGRGYNEQFF
NA,TRBD2,TRBJ2-7,TRBV5-4,TGTGCCAGCAGCTTGGTGGGGGACGGGGGGAGCGAGCAGTACTTC,CASSLVGDGGSEQYF
NA,TRBD2,TRBJ2-2,TRBV5-1,TGCGCCAGCAGCTTGGCCGGGGGGACCGGGGAGCTGTTTTTT,CASSLAGGTGELFF
NA,NA,TRBJ2-5,TRBV5-1,TGCGCCAGCAGCTTGACGGGGGCACAAGAGACCCAGTACTTC,CASSLTGAQETQYF
NA,NA,TRBJ2-2,TRBV5-1,TGCGCCAGCAGCCTAATGGCGACGAACACCGGGGAGCTGTTTTTT,CASSLMATNTGELFF
NA,NA,TRBJ2-5,TRBV5-4,TGTGCCAGCAGGCTAGTGGGGAAAGAGACCCAGTACTTC,CASRLVGKETQYF
NA,NA,TRBJ2-3,TRBV28,TGTGCCAGCGTACAACTTGGGCGCACAGATACGCAGTATTTT,CASVQLGRTDTQYF
NA,NA,TRBJ2-7,TRBV6-6,TGTGCCAGCAGTTACTCAGGGGCGCTCTACGAGCAGTACTTC,CASSYSGALYEQYF
NA,NA,TRBJ2-1,TRBV11-2,TGTGCCAGCAGCTCGGACTTGGGCGGTTTCGATGAGCAGTTCTTC,CASSSDLGGFDEQFF
NA,NA,TRBJ1-3,TRBV19,TGTGCCAGTAGTCCCGGGACTCAGGGAAACACCATATATTTT,CASSPGTQGNTIYF
NA,NA,TRBJ2-7,TRBV18,TGTGCCAGCTCACCTGACTCGACTAGGGAGCAGTACTTC,CASSPDSTREQYF
NA,NA,TRBJ2-1,TRBV7-7,TGTGCTAGCAGCCCCTCTAGCGACTCCTACAATGAGCAGTTCTTC,CASSPSSDSYNEQFF
NA,NA,TRBJ1-5,TRBV10-3,TGTGCCATCAGTGAGTCGATACCGGGGAGAGGTATTCAGCCCCAGCATTTT,CAISESIPGRGIQPQHF
once,NA,TRBJ2-5,TRBV5-1,TGCGCCAGCAAATTGGGAATATCTGAGACCCAGTACTTC,CASKLGISETQYF
NA,NA,TRBJ1-2,TRBV9,TGTGCCAGCAGCGAGGGACCCGGCCGGGGCTACACCTTC,CASSEGPGRGYTF
NA,TRBD1,TRBJ2-5,TRBV5-6,TGTGCCAGCAGCACGGGACAGAAAGAGACCCAGTACTTC,CASSTGQKETQYF